This T cell receptor (beta chain) appears in the sequencing data of a study of blood T cell repertoires in COVID-19. Study background: From the United States, Italy and Spain came samples of acute and convalescent COVID-19. Sources were T cells, B-cell-depleted T cells, or PBMCs; the material itself was cDNA or gDNA.

The Seattle site enrolled patients during active infection and followed them longitudinally. Authors' processing steps: Nucleated cell counts were estimated from reference gene primer amplification. Produced via immunoSEQ multiplex PCR; TCRdb's table is partial and in-frame only. V, J and clone size are those of that table, while D and trimming were read from the DNA. The sample records roughly 350,000 clones, roughly 90% being singletons. This clonotype originated in a woman in her 70s with COVID-19, enrolled during active disease. What was sequenced was peripheral blood.

CDR3 in amino acids: CASRHGTGLYEQYF. In DNA form, the CDR3 reads TGTGCCAGCAGACACGGGACAGGGCTTTACGAGCAGTACTTC. The genes are TRBV6-5 and TRBJ2-7, with TRBD1 matching over 9 bases. The germline V gene has CDR1 MNHEY and CDR2 SVGAGI. CDR3 size: 14 residues. The ends lost 6 bases at V and 4 bases at J; junction bases unmatched: 7.